This TCR beta chain is from a study of CD8 T cells in Susac syndrome. The CDR3 runs 14 residues. Looked up from germline, CDR1 is DFQATT and CDR2 is SNEGSKA (reference sequence). Trimming pared 0 bases from V and 3 bases from J, leaving 11 bases between. RNA, at about 0.45 to 1 ug, was reverse transcribed with random hexamers. TCRdb re-called the immunoSEQ multiplex PCR reads through MiXCR, storing one row per CDR3 protein. The sample yields over 300,000 distinct CDR3 sequences, roughly nine tenths seen once. This chain links TRBV20-1 with TRBJ1-1; perhaps TRBD1 as D (6 bases). The sample comprised CD4+ T cells from PBMCs. The TCR originated in a human donor with multiple sclerosis. The DNA of the CDR3 is TGCAGTGCTAGAGATGGGGGCGGATACACTGAAGCTTTCTTT. This encodes CSARDGGGYTEAFF.